Sequencing of this TCR beta chain was carried out in a study of vaccination and CD4 T cells after COVID-19 (dated by TCRdb to the early 2020s). Notes on the research overall: Every convalescent patient had a positive nasal swab PCR test for SARS-CoV-2, with mild disease in under ten patients and severe disease in one. The convalescent cohort comprised six males and four females, including two Hispanic individuals, seven Caucasians, two Asians and one multiracial person. Participants got two doses of the Pfizer-BioNTech BNT162b2 vaccine (n=8) or two doses of the Moderna mRNA-1273 vaccine (n=2). Post-COVID blood samples from convalescent patients were collected a median of 101 days after diagnosis, with a range of 35 to 161 days. Post-vaccine blood samples were obtained a median of about 70 days after the second vaccine dose, with a range of roughly 13 to 250 days. Culture stimuli were overlapping spike peptide pools from SARS-CoV-2 and from the common cold coronaviruses HCoV-NL63, HCoV-OC43 and HCoV-229E. Control cultures received a CEFX viral epitope pool as the positive control, an HIV-1 Nef peptide pool as the negative control, or no peptide. In more than eight COVID-19 convalescent patients and several infection-naive healthy vaccine recipients, researchers compared the spike-specific CD4+ TCR repertoire from before mRNA vaccination with the repertoire from after. Results and caveats for the whole study, not just this receptor: The study included relatively few convalescent patients and did not analyze early timepoints after natural infection. Of the vaccine-specific clones found in convalescent patients, nearly all (304 of 307) were mono-reactive for SARS-CoV-2 spike instead of being cross-reactive with common cold coronaviruses. Although the median number of SARS-CoV-2-reactive clonotypes went up from roughly 19 after infection to 30 to 45 after vaccination, the increase was not significant. Among the post-vaccine SARS-CoV-2-reactive clones in convalescent patients, a median approximately 86% showed up only after vaccination, which suggests vaccine-specific priming.

Comments on this clonotype: The target of this receptor is not known. One base away there is no much larger clone; base qualities are not given.

The library was generated by PCR. At the Johns Hopkins FTIC core, DNA from the cultured CD4+ T cells underwent TCR sequencing with the Oncomine TCR Beta short-read assay. Genomic DNA was extracted from the cultured CD4+ T cells with the QIAamp micro DNA kit. The Oncomine TCR Beta libraries from cultured CD4+ T cells were pooled using unique dual indexes and then sequenced on an Illumina iSeq 100. For the original study's pipeline: Non-productive sequences were filtered out, and CDR3s that did not start with C, did not end with F or W, or were shorter than 7 amino acids were discarded. The MANAFEST web application identified antigen-specific clonotypes by comparing peptide-stimulated wells against reference wells and other culture wells. For a clone to be called positive, the clone needed an FDR below 0.05, an odds ratio above 5, and a productive frequency above 0.1% in at least two of three replicate wells. A clonotype counted as cross-reactive if it showed significant expansion both in the SARS-CoV-2 spike wells and in at least one common cold coronavirus spike condition. CDR3 homology was assessed with Levenshtein distances (stringdist) and unrooted phylogenetic trees (ape) in R version 3.6.1. TCRdb passed the public sequencing reads through fastp at Q25 and MiXCR, retaining productive beta sequences. For every CDR3 protein sequence, its rows merge into one entry that carries the most common genes and DNA. For this entry, the V and J calls and clone size follow TCRdb and not the study's own pipeline. For this sample the table gives roughly 4,000 distinct CDR3 sequences, of which roughly 42% were detected only once. The biggest ten clones account for 43% of the sample.

The intended sense of this specimen's treatment or condition label: 10-day PBMC culture with coronavirus spike peptide pools or control peptides (ViraFEST assay). The study used the ViraFEST assay, which expanded antigen-specific T cells with peptide pools and then identified expanded clonotypes by TCR sequencing. The convalescent patients' positive SARS-CoV-2 PCR tests fell between March and December 2020, which was before the Alpha, Beta and Delta variants emerged in the United States. Each well held 2 million or so PBMCs cultured in IMDM containing approximately 5% human AB serum and approximately 9.4 IU/ml IL-2, with approximately 9.2 ug/ml peptide pools added. Half of the culture medium was replaced with fresh IL-2-containing medium on days 3 and 7. Once the cells had been in culture for around 10 days, the EasySep CD4+ T cell isolation kit was used to isolate CD4+ T cells by negative selection. Ficoll-Paque Plus gradient centrifugation was used to isolate PBMCs from whole blood, and the isolated PBMCs were then either used fresh or cryopreserved at -140C. In general, triplicate wells were set up for every culture condition.

The CDR3 runs 15 residues from the cysteine to the phenylalanine. The sequence is cut down to CDR3 DNA, 45 bases in frame from base 1. From the germline V gene, CDR1 is MNHEY and CDR2 is SVGEGT. The germline V end is reduced by 5 bases and the J end by 7 bases; junction bases left unmatched: 13. The sample comprised CD4+ T cells from blood, cultured in vitro. Recombination joined TRBV6-2 or TRBV6-3 with TRBJ1-1; TRBD1 matches 7 bases in the middle. The sequence was obtained from a human donor who had recovered from COVID-19. Read as DNA, the sequence is TGTGCCAGCAGTCGCACTCCCACAGGGGACTTTGAAGCTTTCTTT. The encoded protein is CASSRTPTGDFEAFF.